A single sample gave rise to the 19 T cell receptor beta chains below, sequenced in a study of blood T cell repertoires in COVID-19. Here immunoSEQ multiplex PCR was the method, and the copy in TCRdb shows in-frame clones only, minus some. The table has roughly 60,000 clones, more than 70% seen once; the top ten hold around 15%. Input material: peripheral blood. The receptors originated from a man aged 55 to 69 with COVID-19, enrolled during active disease.

The rearrangement joins TRBV27 to TRBJ2-4, with 13 bases fitting TRBD2. V was clipped by 6 bases and J by 12 bases; unmatched bases: 8. CDR1 MNHEY and CDR2 SMNVEV come from the germline V gene (reference sequence). This CDR3 is built from 14 residues. The CDR3 region is CASRTRGLAGHQYF. DNA for the CDR3: TGTGCCAGCAGAACGAGGGGACTAGCGGGACATCAGTACTTC.

The rearrangement uses TRBV19 and TRBJ2-5, with TRBD1 as a possible D gene (6 bases). The germline V and J ends were trimmed by 3 bases and 4 bases, with 12 bases remaining between them. The CDR3 contains 14 residues. Per the germline V gene, CDR1 is LNHDA and CDR2 is SQIVND (reference sequence). CDR3: CASSMVQGIETQYF. For the CDR3, the DNA is TGTGCCAGTAGTATGGTCCAGGGGATAGAGACCCAGTACTTC.

The chain employs TRBV19 and TRBJ2-3; 7 bases line up with TRBD1. The CDR3 loop spans 15 amino acids. After removal of 2 bases from V and 8 bases from J, the junction contained 10 bases not matched to a gene. Per germline, CDR1 LNHDA and CDR2 SQIVND (reference sequence). The CDR3 DNA reads TGTGCCAGTAGTATAACAGGGGCCACAGATGGTACGCAGTATTTT. Translation gives CASSITGATDGTQYF.

The V call is TRBV7-3, the J call TRBJ1-1, with unresolved D. The CDR3 runs to 13 residues. Germline CDR1 and CDR2: SGHTA and FQGTGA. The V and J ends lost 3 bases and 3 bases respectively, with 8 bases between them. CDR3 nucleotides: TGTGCCAGCAGCTTTCAACGCGACACTGAAGCTTTCTTT. Residues: CASSFQRDTEAFF.

The chain joins TRBV24-1 to TRBJ1-5; no definite D call. The ends were cut back, 4 bases at V and 5 bases at J, with 5 bases in the middle. Germline V gene sequence: CDR1 KGHDR, CDR2 SFDVKD. The CDR3 runs to 12 residues. The CDR3 DNA reads TGTGCCACCAGTGAAAGAGATCAGCCCCAGCATTTT. Translating gives CATSERDQPQHF.

This clone was seen a few times. This chain uses TRBV6-1 with TRBJ2-1, with D possibly TRBD1 on 5 matching bases. The V gene's germline CDR1 is MNHNS and CDR2 SASEGT. V lost 1 base and J lost 7, with 17 bases in between. CDR3 length: 16 residues. DNA for the CDR3: TGTGCCAGCAGTGAAGTGGCAGGGCCAGGTAGAAATGAGCAGTTCTTC. Encoded protein: CASSEVAGPGRNEQFF.

The J gene is TRBJ1-4, the V gene TRBV5-6; D gene unclear. The ends were cut back, 0 bases at V and 7 bases at J, with 7 bases in the middle. The CDR3 runs to 13 residues. Germline CDR1 reads SGHDT; CDR2 reads YYEEEE. CDR3 coding DNA: TGTGCCAGCAGCTTGGGGTACGGTGAAAAACTGTTTTTT. This codes for CASSLGYGEKLFF.

The rearrangement joins TRBV19 to TRBJ1-4; D is perhaps TRBD1 (5 bases). Germline-derived CDR1 and CDR2 are LNHDA and SQIVND (reference sequence). With 4 bases removed from V and 7 bases from J, the gap between germline ends came to 13 bases. The CDR3 runs to 14 residues. CDR3 region: CASSTRQGSEKLFF. The CDR3 DNA follows: TGTGCCAGTAGTACGCGGCAGGGTAGTGAAAAACTGTTTTTT. Together with reference TRBV19 and TRBJ1-4, the CDR3 gives the full variable domain: DGGITQSPKYLFRKEGQNVTLSCEQNLNHDAMYWYRQDPGQGLRLIYYSQIVNDFQKGDIAEGYSVSREKKESFPLTVTSAQKNPTAFYLCASSTRQGSEKLFFGSGTQLSVL.

The gene calls are TRBV7-9 and TRBJ1-5, with D uncertain. Trimming shortened V by 1 base and J by 5 bases, and 18 bases separated the two germline ends. The CDR3 contains 17 residues. The germline gives CDR1 SEHNR, CDR2 FQNEAQ (reference sequence). The CDR3 DNA is TGTGCCAGCAGCTTAGAGGAGGCCACTCTCGTGGATCAGCCCCAGCATTTT. It yields the protein CASSLEEATLVDQPQHF.

The rearrangement joins TRBV3-1 (or the pseudogene TRBV3-2) to TRBJ2-7; no clear D. Trimming shortened V by 1 base and J by 6 bases, and 4 bases separated the two germline ends. The germline V gene encodes CDR1 LGHDT and CDR2 YNNKEL (reference sequence). This CDR3 has 11 residues. DNA for the CDR3: TGTGCCAGCAGCCAAGGAGGCGAGCAGTACTTC. This translates into CASSQGGEQYF.

The rearrangement joins TRBV5-1 to TRBJ2-3; the match to TRBD2 covers 8 bases. The CDR3 totals 17 residues. Germline values: CDR1 SGHRS, CDR2 YFSETQ. V dropped 0 bases and J dropped 7; count of bases not matched to a gene: 13. CDR3 residues: CASSLESLTGGPHTQYF. The CDR3 region has the DNA TGCGCCAGCAGCTTGGAATCTCTGACGGGGGGGCCCCATACGCAGTATTTT.

J is TRBJ1-2 and V is TRBV5-1; the match to TRBD1 covers 9 bases. Germline CDR1 reads SGHRS; CDR2 reads YFSETQ. V gave up 4 bases and J gave up 4 bases; unmatched junction bases: 11. CDR3 length: 16 residues. Here the CDR3 DNA reads TGCGCCAGCAGCCCGTATGACAGGGGGGACCTCTATGGCTACACCTTC. Residues: CASSPYDRGDLYGYTF.

The chain carries TRBV21-1 and TRBJ2-7; the DNA was not compared with TRBD2, the D call given in the table. TRBV21-1 represents a pseudogene. This CDR3 is built from 13 residues. The DNA of the CDR3 is TGTGCCAGCAGCAAAGCGCGTGGCTACGAGCAGTACTTC. This translates into CASSKARGYEQYF.

This clone was detected once. The chain uses TRBV19 and TRBJ2-1; 8 bases are shared with TRBD2. CDR1 is LNHDA, CDR2 SQIVND, per germline (reference sequence). CDR3 length: 13 amino acids. V lost 7 bases and J lost 9; bases outside the gene matches: 8. For the CDR3, the DNA is TGTGCCAGTACTCCGGGACTAGAAATTGAGCAGTTCTTC. It translates to CASTPGLEIEQFF.

The chain carries TRBV7-2 and TRBJ2-3; TRBD2 agrees at 10 bases. V trimming: 4 bases; J trimming: 3 bases; junction bases outside the gene matches: 4. Germline V gives CDR1 SGHTA, CDR2 FQGNSA. The CDR3 is 15 residues long. The CDR3 spells CASSYASGGTDTQYF. The CDR3 bases are TGTGCCAGCAGCTATGCTAGCGGGGGTACAGATACGCAGTATTTT.

The chain is built from TRBV10-1 and TRBJ2-7; D is perhaps TRBD2 (5 bases). The CDR3 totals 15 residues. V lost 2 bases, J lost 3 bases, and 14 bases lay in between. Germline V lookup: CDR1 WNHNN, CDR2 SYGVQD (reference sequence). CDR3 sequence: CASSEGPGSGYEQYF. DNA for the CDR3: TGCGCCAGCAGTGAGGGTCCGGGATCGGGCTACGAGCAGTACTTC.

The rearrangement links TRBV6-5 to TRBJ1-5; the match to TRBD1 covers 7 bases. V dropped 2 bases and J dropped 5; count of bases not matched to a gene: 6. The CDR3 sequence is 15 residues long. Germline CDR1 reads MNHEY; CDR2 reads SVGAGI. The CDR3 DNA is TGTGCCAGCAGTTACGACAGGGAGAGACATCAGCCCCAGCATTTT. As protein: CASSYDRERHQPQHF.

This clone appeared a single time. Here the CDR3 DNA reads TGTGCCAGTAGTCCCGGGGGTAGGTGGAACACTGAAGCTTTCTTT. Translating gives CASSPGGRWNTEAFF. The chain has TRBV19 and TRBJ1-1, with D perhaps TRBD1 (5 bases). CDR1 and CDR2 from the germline V gene are LNHDA and SQIVND (reference sequence). Trimming removed 5 bases from V and 1 base from J, with 14 bases in between. This CDR3 comprises 15 residues.

The chain recombines TRBV18 with TRBJ1-3; a possible D gene is TRBD1 (5 bases). Trimming left V 2 bases short and J 4 bases short, with 6 bases between. The CDR3 runs 13 residues. Germline V gene lookup returns CDR1 KGHSH and CDR2 LQKENI. The CDR3 DNA reads TGTGCCAGCTCACCAGGGGCCGGAAACACCATATATTTT. This encodes CASSPGAGNTIYF.